This T cell receptor beta chain was observed in a study of T cells in Graves' hyperthyroidism and ophthalmopathy. The study's findings and limits: Most clonotypes that expanded in the thyroid above 0.001 also showed up in blood. In validation, the model predicted ophthalmopathy. These predictions came a median roughly seven months before onset.

Germline V gene sequence: CDR1 SEHNR, CDR2 FQNEAQ (reference sequence). The CDR3 is made up of 15 amino acids. The germline V and J ends were trimmed by 5 bases and 2 bases, with 16 bases remaining between them. TCR beta CDR3 sequences were amplified from RNA transcripts. The study used the HTBI primer set for a first-round RT-PCR of the TCR CDR3. TCRdb reprocessed the multiplex PCR reads with MiXCR, giving one entry per CDR3 protein. The data contain about 520,000 distinct CDR3 sequences, roughly a quarter of them singletons. This clonotype was picked up many times. The antigen remains undetermined. On the basis of clinical symptoms, serum thyroxine and TRAb, thyroid ultrasound and orbital computed tomography, diagnoses were made.

This chain uses TRBV7-9 with TRBJ2-7; D may be TRBD1 (6 bases). Sequencing was performed on blood. This clonotype was obtained from a woman in her 30s with Graves' ophthalmopathy. This chain's CDR3 is CASSQRDTSPYEQYF. The CDR3 nucleotides are TGTGCCAGCAGCCAACGGGACACTTCTCCCTACGAGCAGTACTTC.